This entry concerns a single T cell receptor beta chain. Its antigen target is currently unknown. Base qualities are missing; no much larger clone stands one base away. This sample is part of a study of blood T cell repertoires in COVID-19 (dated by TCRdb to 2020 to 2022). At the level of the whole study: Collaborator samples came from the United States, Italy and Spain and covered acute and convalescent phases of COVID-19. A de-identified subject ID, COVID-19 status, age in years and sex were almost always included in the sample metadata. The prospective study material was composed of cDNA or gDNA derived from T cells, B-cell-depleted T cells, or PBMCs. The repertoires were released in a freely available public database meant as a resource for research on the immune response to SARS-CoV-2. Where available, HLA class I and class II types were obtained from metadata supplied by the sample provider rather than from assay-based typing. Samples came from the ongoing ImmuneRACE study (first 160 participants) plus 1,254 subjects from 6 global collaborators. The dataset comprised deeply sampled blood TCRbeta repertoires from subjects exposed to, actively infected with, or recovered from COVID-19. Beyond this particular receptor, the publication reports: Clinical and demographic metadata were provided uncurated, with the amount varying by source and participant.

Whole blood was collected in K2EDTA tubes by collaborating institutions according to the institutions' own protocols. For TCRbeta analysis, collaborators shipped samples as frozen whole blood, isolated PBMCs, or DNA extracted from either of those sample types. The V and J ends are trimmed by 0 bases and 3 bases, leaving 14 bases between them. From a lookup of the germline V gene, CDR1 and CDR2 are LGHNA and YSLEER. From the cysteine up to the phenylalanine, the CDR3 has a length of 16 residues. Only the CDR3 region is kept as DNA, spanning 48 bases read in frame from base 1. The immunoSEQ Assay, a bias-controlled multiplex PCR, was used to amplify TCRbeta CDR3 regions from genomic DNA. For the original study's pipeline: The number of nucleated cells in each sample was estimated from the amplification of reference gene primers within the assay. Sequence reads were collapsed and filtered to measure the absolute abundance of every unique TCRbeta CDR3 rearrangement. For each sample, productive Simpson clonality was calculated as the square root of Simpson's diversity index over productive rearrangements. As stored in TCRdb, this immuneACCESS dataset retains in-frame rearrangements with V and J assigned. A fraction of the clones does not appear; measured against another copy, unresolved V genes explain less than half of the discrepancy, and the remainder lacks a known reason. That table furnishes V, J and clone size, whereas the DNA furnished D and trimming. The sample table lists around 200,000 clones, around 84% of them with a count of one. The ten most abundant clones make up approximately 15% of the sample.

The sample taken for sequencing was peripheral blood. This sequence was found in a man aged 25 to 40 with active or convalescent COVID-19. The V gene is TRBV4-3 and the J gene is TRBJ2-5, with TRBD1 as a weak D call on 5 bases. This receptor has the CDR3 CASSQDIIGVEETQYF. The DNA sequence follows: TGCGCCAGCAGCCAAGATATAATAGGGGTCGAAGAGACCCAGTACTTC.